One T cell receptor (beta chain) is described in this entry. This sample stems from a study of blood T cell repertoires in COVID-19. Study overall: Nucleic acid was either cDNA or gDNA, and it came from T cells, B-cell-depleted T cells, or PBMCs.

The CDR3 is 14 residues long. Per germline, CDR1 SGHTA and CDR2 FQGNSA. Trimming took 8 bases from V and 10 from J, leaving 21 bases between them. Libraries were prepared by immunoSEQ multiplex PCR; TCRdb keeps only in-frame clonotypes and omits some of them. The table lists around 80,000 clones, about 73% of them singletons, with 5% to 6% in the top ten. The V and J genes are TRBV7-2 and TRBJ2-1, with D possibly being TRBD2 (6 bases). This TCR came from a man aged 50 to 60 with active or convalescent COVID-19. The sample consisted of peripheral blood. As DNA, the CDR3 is TGTGCCAGCGGTGGAAGGGAGGTCCTGTTGGAGCAGTTCTTC. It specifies CASGGREVLLEQFF.